The entry that follows covers one TCR beta chain sequence. The antigen is unknown. Frozen unsorted single-cell suspensions supplied the genomic DNA. The sample is drawn from a study of immune cell composition in non-small cell lung cancer. Overall study results and limits: Overall clonality, unlike maximal tumour-associated clone frequency, did not predict TIL reactivity.

The V gene's germline CDR1 is SGDLS and CDR2 YYNGEE. There are 16 residues in the CDR3. V lost 4 bases and J 5 bases, leaving 20 bases between the germline ends. The data were produced by immunoSEQ multiplex PCR, yet TCRdb's version contains in-frame clones alone and is incomplete. This table has 3,500 to 4,500 clones, around three quarters appearing once. The receptor was derived from a human donor with non-small cell lung cancer. This chain connects TRBV9 to TRBJ2-3, with D tentatively TRBD2 (7 bases). Sequencing used lung tumor tissue. CDR3 sequence: CASSFRGGAQGDTQYF. Written as DNA, the CDR3 is TGTGCCAGCAGCTTCCGAGGGGGGGCCCAGGGAGATACGCAGTATTTT.